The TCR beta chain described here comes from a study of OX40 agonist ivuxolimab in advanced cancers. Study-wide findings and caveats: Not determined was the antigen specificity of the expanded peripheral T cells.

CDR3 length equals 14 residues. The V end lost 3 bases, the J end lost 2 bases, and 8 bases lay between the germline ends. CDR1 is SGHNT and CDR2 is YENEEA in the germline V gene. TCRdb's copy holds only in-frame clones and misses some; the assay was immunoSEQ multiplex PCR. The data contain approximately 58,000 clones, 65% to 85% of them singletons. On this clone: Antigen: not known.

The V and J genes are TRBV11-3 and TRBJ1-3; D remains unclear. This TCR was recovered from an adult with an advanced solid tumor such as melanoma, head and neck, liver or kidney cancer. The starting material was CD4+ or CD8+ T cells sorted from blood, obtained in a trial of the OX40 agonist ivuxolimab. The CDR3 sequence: CASSLLGTGNTIYF. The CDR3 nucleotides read TGTGCCAGCAGCTTGCTAGGGACTGGAAACACCATATATTTT.